The next 30 T cell receptor beta chains were all read from a single sample in a study of blood T cells in healthy people across ages. PCR was performed a second time for about 7 to 11 cycles using a sample-barcoded 5' primer and a J-beta primer mix. TCRdb redid the calling of the 5' RACE reads with MiXCR, one entry per CDR3 protein. The table records approximately 1.5 million distinct CDR3 sequences, approximately 42% of them present only once. Specimen: blood. The origin of the receptors is a woman aged 18-35 years in good health.

V and J are TRBV7-9 and TRBJ2-5; D remains ambiguous. With 1 base removed from V and 5 bases from J, the gap between germline ends came to 11 bases. This CDR3 region has 14 residues. From germline, CDR1 is SEHNR and CDR2 FQNEAQ (reference sequence). The CDR3 nucleotides are TGTGCCAGCAGCTTAGGCCTAGTCTGGGAGACCCAGTACTTC. This gives the protein CASSLGLVWETQYF.

This clonotype was picked up one time. In nucleotides, the CDR3 is TGTGCCAGCAGCAAATCCCCAGGGGGCACAGATACGCAGTATTTT. Protein product: CASSKSPGGTDTQYF. This chain joins TRBV3-1 and TRBJ2-3; TRBD1 might be the D (6 bases). CDR3 length: 15 residues. Germline lookup yields CDR1 LGHDT and CDR2 YNNKEL (reference sequence). V lost 5 bases and J lost 1, with 13 bases in between.

This clonotype was seen just once. The chain uses TRBV28 and TRBJ1-2; weak D call: TRBD1 (5 bases). The V gene's germline CDR1 is MDHEN and CDR2 SYDVKM. The CDR3 length is 15 residues. The V end was cut by 5 bases, the J end by 4 bases, with 17 bases between. CDR3 nucleotides: TGTGCCAGCAGTAAGGGACCAGCCCCTCTCTATGGCTACACCTTC. This translates into CASSKGPAPLYGYTF.

The gene calls are TRBV6-2 or TRBV6-3 and TRBJ2-5; a weak D match, TRBD1 (6 bases). The CDR3 has 12 residues. The germline CDR1 and CDR2 sequences are MNHEY and SVGEGT. With 6 bases removed from V and 2 bases from J, the gap between germline ends came to 7 bases. Written as DNA, the CDR3 is TGTGCCAGCAGCGACAGGCAAGAGACCCAGTACTTC. Residues: CASSDRQETQYF.

This clonotype was detected a few times. The chain employs TRBV6-4 and TRBJ2-3, with D perhaps assigned TRBD1 or TRBD2 (5 bases each). Germline CDR1 reads MRHNA; CDR2 reads SNTAGT. The ends were cut back, 5 bases at V and 0 bases at J, with 12 bases in the middle. CDR3 length equals 15 residues. CDR3 residues: CASSRGEASTDTQYF. The CDR3 nucleotides are TGTGCCAGCAGTCGAGGGGAAGCGAGCACAGATACGCAGTATTTT.

The V call is TRBV20-1, the J call TRBJ2-1; 8 bases match TRBD1. Germline loops: CDR1 DFQATT, CDR2 SNEGSKA (reference sequence). V was clipped by 3 bases and J by 3 bases; unmatched bases: 4. The CDR3 is 14 residues long. This chain's CDR3 is CSASQGASYNEQFF. CDR3 nucleotide sequence: TGCAGTGCTAGTCAGGGGGCGAGCTACAATGAGCAGTTCTTC.

This sequence joins TRBV30 and TRBJ1-2, with D uncertain. The CDR3 length is 14 residues. Germline CDR1 is GTSNPN and CDR2 is SVGIG (reference sequence). V dropped 1 base and J dropped 8 bases, with 17 bases sitting between them. The CDR3 DNA reads as TGTGCCTGGAGTGAAACAGCGAAAGAATGGGGCTACACCTTC. Its translation: CAWSETAKEWGYTF.

As concerns this clonotype: The conserved phenylalanine or tryptophan normally closing the CDR3 is absent here, so this likely arose from a read error. V and J are TRBV4-1 and TRBJ2-4; D unclear. The CDR3 length is 15 residues. CDR1 and CDR2 (germline): MGHRA, YSYEKL. Trimming shortened V by 2 bases and J by 0 bases, and 8 bases separated the two germline ends. The CDR3 here is CASSQPTEAKNIQYL. CDR3 nucleotide sequence: TGCGCCAGCAGCCAACCTACAGAAGCCAAAAACATTCAGTACTTA.

J is TRBJ1-1 and V is TRBV4-2; the D gene is possibly TRBD1 (5 bases). Germline CDR1 is LGHNA and CDR2 is YNFKEQ. The CDR3 covers 12 residues. Trimming cost V 3 bases and J 9 bases, with 11 bases left between them. The CDR3 is CASSQDDRKAFF. Written as DNA, the CDR3 is TGTGCCAGCAGCCAGGACGACAGAAAAGCTTTCTTT.

This clonotype was counted only a few times. CDR3 nucleotides: TGTGCCAGCAGCTTAGAGGGGCTCTCGCGGGAAATATACAATGAGCAGTTCTTC. This gives the protein CASSLEGLSREIYNEQFF. This chain uses TRBV7-2 with TRBJ2-1, with a weak D call TRBD2 (6 bases). The ends were cut back, 1 base at V and 4 bases at J, with 20 bases in the middle. This CDR3 contains 18 residues. Per germline, CDR1 SGHTA and CDR2 FQGNSA.

This clonotype was observed a few times. The chain recombines TRBV7-8 with TRBJ2-7; 11 bases are a match to TRBD2. The CDR3 runs 16 residues. Trimming removed 1 base from V and 0 bases from J; junction bases left unmatched: 2. Germline lookup yields CDR1 SGHVS and CDR2 FQNEAQ. The CDR3 nucleotides read TGTGCCAGCAGCTTAGTAGGGACTAGCGGCTCCTACGAGCAGTACTTC. Amino acid sequence: CASSLVGTSGSYEQYF.

This chain connects TRBV20-1 to TRBJ2-3; D not certain. Germline CDR1 is DFQATT and CDR2 is SNEGSKA (reference sequence). The CDR3 loop spans 14 amino acids. Trimming removed 3 bases at V and 2 bases at J, with 12 bases between. Written as DNA, the CDR3 is TGCAGTGCTAGGCTAGGCGCCTACACAGATACGCAGTATTTT. Protein sequence: CSARLGAYTDTQYF.

The CDR3 loop reads CASNLAGVSYNEQFF. The DNA for the CDR3 is TGCGCCAGCAATCTGGCGGGAGTCTCCTACAATGAGCAGTTCTTC. The chain links TRBV5-1 to TRBJ2-1, with 7 bases matching TRBD2. CDR3 length: 15 amino acids. The trim removed 6 bases at V and 0 bases at J, leaving 6 bases unmatched. Germline CDR1 is SGHRS and CDR2 is YFSETQ.

This clonotype was counted between two and nine times. V is TRBV7-2 and J is TRBJ2-1, with no clear D. The V and J ends lost 2 bases and 10 bases respectively, with 9 bases between them. CDR1 and CDR2 from the germline V gene are SGHTA and FQGNSA. The CDR3 length is 12 residues. This CDR3 is CASSLLLGEQFF. The CDR3 bases are TGTGCCAGCAGCTTATTGCTAGGCGAGCAGTTCTTC.

Of note for this clonotype: The junction departs from germline at one end; a sequencing error may be responsible. The CDR3 sequence is CASSFGGFYGYIF. The CDR3 nucleotides are TGTGCCAGCAGTTTCGGGGGTTTCTATGGCTACATCTTC. The chain combines TRBV12-3 or TRBV12-4 with TRBJ1-2, with D perhaps matching TRBD1 (5 bases). The CDR3 is made up of 13 amino acids.

This clonotype occurred a few times. The chain recombines TRBV4-3 with TRBJ2-3, with D unresolved. V shed 1 base and J shed 2 bases, with 7 bases lying between them. Germline V lookup: CDR1 LGHNA, CDR2 YSLEER. CDR3 length: 14 residues. CDR3 sequence (DNA): TGCGCCAGCAGCCAAGGTCCAGCCACAGATACGCAGTATTTT. This translates into CASSQGPATDTQYF.

This chain joins TRBV6-1 and TRBJ1-2, with 7 bases identical to TRBD1. This CDR3 contains 14 residues. Per germline, CDR1 MNHNS and CDR2 SASEGT. With 2 bases clipped from V and 8 bases from J, the junction kept 8 bases outside the gene matches. The CDR3, as DNA: TGTGCCAGCAGTGAAACGGCAGGGGGTGGAGGCTACACCTTC. Translated, it gives CASSETAGGGGYTF.

This clonotype came up a few times. CDR3 loop: CASSQDYGLNQPQHF. DNA for the CDR3: TGCGCCAGCAGCCAAGATTACGGTCTTAATCAGCCCCAGCATTTT. The V call is TRBV4-1, the J call TRBJ1-5; D remains unclear. From germline, CDR1 is MGHRA and CDR2 YSYEKL. The V end lost 0 bases, the J end lost 4 bases, and 10 bases lay between the germline ends. This CDR3 region has 15 residues.

The genes are TRBV29-1 and TRBJ2-2; tentative D call: TRBD1 (5 bases). Germline loops: CDR1 SQVTM, CDR2 ANQGSEA. This CDR3 has 15 residues. V lost 1 base to trimming and J lost 5 bases, with 14 bases between them. Here the CDR3 reads CSVEVGAWGTGELFF. CDR3 sequence (DNA): TGCAGCGTTGAAGTTGGGGCTTGGGGAACCGGGGAGCTGTTTTTT.

The chain uses TRBV4-3 and TRBJ1-2; D perhaps matches TRBD1 (6 bases). This CDR3 region has 15 residues. The V gene lost 0 bases and the J gene lost 4 bases, with 12 bases spanning the gap. Germline CDR1 is LGHNA and CDR2 is YSLEER. DNA of the CDR3: TGCGCCAGCAGCCAAGATGGGGGGCAGAGCTATGGCTACACCTTC. Translated, it gives CASSQDGGQSYGYTF.

This clonotype appeared a few times. V and J are TRBV29-1 and TRBJ2-1; D tentatively fits TRBD1 or TRBD2 (6 bases each). The J call is in doubt because the DNA end fits TRBJ2-7 better. The CDR3 is 11 residues long. Germline CDR1 is SQVTM and CDR2 is ANQGSEA. The CDR3 nucleotides read TGCGGGTGGGGGGCTTACAATGAGCAGTACTTC. It translates to CGWGAYNEQYF.

This rearrangement joins TRBV29-1 to TRBJ1-4; a weak D match, TRBD1 (5 bases). The V gene's germline CDR1 is SQVTM and CDR2 ANQGSEA. V lost 5 bases and J lost 8, with 18 bases in between. This CDR3 is built from 14 residues. Here the CDR3 DNA reads TGCAGCGTTTCCCGGGGCGCTTCCGGAGAAAAACTGTTTTTT. Amino acids: CSVSRGASGEKLFF.

The genes are TRBV10-1 and TRBJ2-1; D not certain. The CDR3 has 13 residues. With 2 bases removed from V and 9 bases from J, the gap between germline ends came to 11 bases. Germline V gene lookup returns CDR1 WNHNN and CDR2 SYGVQD (reference sequence). The CDR3 DNA is TGCGCCAGCAGTGAGAATGGTTTCGGTGAGCAGTTCTTC. Translated, it gives CASSENGFGEQFF.

The chain recombines TRBV20-1 with TRBJ2-7, with TRBD1 identical over 7 bases. CDR3 length: 15 residues. Germline V lookup: CDR1 DFQATT, CDR2 SNEGSKA (reference sequence). With V trimmed by 6 bases and J by 7 bases, 18 bases remained unmatched. CDR3 DNA: TGCAGTGCCTCCAGGGACAGCGCAGGTAAGAATGAGCAGTACTTC. Its translation is CSASRDSAGKNEQYF.

This chain joins TRBV6-2 or TRBV6-3 and TRBJ2-1, with 8 bases matching TRBD2. Trimming at V came to 0 bases and at J to 0 bases, leaving 7 bases not matched to a gene. The CDR3 spans 18 residues. Germline V gene lookup returns CDR1 MNHEY and CDR2 SVGEGT. CDR3 residues: CASSYSTVAGSSYNEQFF. In DNA, the CDR3 is TGTGCCAGCAGTTACTCGACGGTAGCGGGAAGCTCCTACAATGAGCAGTTCTTC.

V and J are TRBV25-1 and TRBJ1-1, with TRBD1 identical over 12 bases. The CDR3 length is 15 residues. The trim removed 7 bases at V and 11 bases at J, leaving 14 bases unmatched. CDR1 is MGHDK, CDR2 SYGVNS, per germline. The CDR3 DNA follows: TGTGCCAGCAATACTGCGGGACAGGGGGCATCGGACGCTTTCTTT. Translation: CASNTAGQGASDAFF.

The sample holds many counts of this clonotype. The chain couples TRBV20-1 to TRBJ2-1, with TRBD2 identical over 16 bases. Germline assignment: CDR1 DFQATT and CDR2 SNEGSKA (reference sequence). The CDR3 contains 16 residues. The V segment lost 6 bases and the J segment 7 bases; nucleotides outside the gene matches: 9. The CDR3 reads CSAPGLAGGIKNEQFF. The CDR3 DNA reads TGCAGTGCCCCGGGACTAGCGGGGGGGATAAAAAATGAGCAGTTCTTC.

V is TRBV2 and J is TRBJ1-4; TRBD1 agrees at 7 bases. CDR3 length equals 15 residues. V shed 6 bases and J 5 bases; nucleotides not matched to a gene: 9. Germline V gene sequence: CDR1 SNHLY, CDR2 FYNNEI. CDR3 in amino acids: CASRVGTVSNEKLFF. The CDR3 coding sequence is TGTGCCAGCAGGGTCGGGACAGTATCAAATGAAAAACTGTTTTTT.

This chain connects TRBV27 to TRBJ2-5, with 10 bases that match TRBD1. CDR1 MNHEY and CDR2 SMNVEV come from the germline V gene (reference sequence). V dropped 4 bases and J dropped 11; count of bases not matched to a gene: 10. The length of the CDR3 is 14 residues. The CDR3: CASSWGQGYSEQYF. The CDR3 DNA reads as TGTGCCAGCAGTTGGGGACAGGGGTATAGTGAGCAGTACTTC.

J is TRBJ2-3 and V is TRBV28, with D possibly matching TRBD2 (5 bases). Trimming took off 6 bases at V and 0 bases at J, with 22 bases between the two ends. Germline CDR1 and CDR2: MDHEN and SYDVKM. The CDR3 consists of 18 residues. CDR3 residues: CASSPGRLAGLSTDTQYF. CDR3 nucleotides: TGTGCCAGCAGCCCCGGGCGTTTGGCGGGCCTTAGCACAGATACGCAGTATTTT.